This TCR beta chain stems from a study of cytomegalovirus exposure and HLA in healthy donors. V lost 4 bases to trimming and J lost 7 bases, with 14 bases between them. Looked up from germline, CDR1 is SGHTA and CDR2 is FQGTGA. This CDR3 is built from 14 residues. Primers included in the PCR were 60 Vbeta and 13 Jbeta primers. TCRdb's copy holds only in-frame clones and misses some; the assay was immunoSEQ multiplex PCR. The table includes about 130,000 clones, 60% to 80% detected once. Points on this clone: Antigen: not known.

Notes on the study in general: CMV serostatus stood as the only immune exposure information on hand. The dataset shows that most TCR sequences were rare, while some public TCRs occurred in many donors.

J is TRBJ2-1 and V is TRBV7-3; a weak D match, TRBD2 (5 bases). The sequenced sample was PBMCs. The clonotype originates from a woman between 45 and 65 years old in good health and CMV-seronegative. The CDR3, as DNA: TGTGCCAGCAGCTCGGGCGCTAGCAGGAATGAGCAGTTCTTC. The encoded protein is CASSSGASRNEQFF.